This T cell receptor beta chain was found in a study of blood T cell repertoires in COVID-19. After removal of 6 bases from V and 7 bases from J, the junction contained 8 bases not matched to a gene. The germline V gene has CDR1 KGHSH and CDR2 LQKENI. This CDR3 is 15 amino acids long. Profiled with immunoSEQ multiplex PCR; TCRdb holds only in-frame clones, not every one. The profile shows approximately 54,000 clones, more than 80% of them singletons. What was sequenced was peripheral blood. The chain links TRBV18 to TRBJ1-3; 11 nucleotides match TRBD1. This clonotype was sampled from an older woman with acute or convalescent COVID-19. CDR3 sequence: CASSLGQGATNTIYF. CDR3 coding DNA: TGTGCCAGCTCCCTAGGACAGGGGGCCACGAACACCATATATTTT.